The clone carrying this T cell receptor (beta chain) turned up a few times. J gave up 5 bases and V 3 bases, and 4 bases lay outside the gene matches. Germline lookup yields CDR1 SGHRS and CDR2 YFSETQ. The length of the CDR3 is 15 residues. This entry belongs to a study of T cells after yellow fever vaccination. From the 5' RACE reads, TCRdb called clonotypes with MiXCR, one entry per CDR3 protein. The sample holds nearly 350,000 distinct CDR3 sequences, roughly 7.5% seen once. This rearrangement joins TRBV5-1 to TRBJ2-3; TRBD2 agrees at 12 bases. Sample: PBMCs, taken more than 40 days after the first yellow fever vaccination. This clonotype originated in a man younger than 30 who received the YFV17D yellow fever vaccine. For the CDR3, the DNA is TGCGCCAGCAGCTCTAGCGGGGGGGCGGTAGATACGCAGTATTTT. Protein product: CASSSSGGAVDTQYF.